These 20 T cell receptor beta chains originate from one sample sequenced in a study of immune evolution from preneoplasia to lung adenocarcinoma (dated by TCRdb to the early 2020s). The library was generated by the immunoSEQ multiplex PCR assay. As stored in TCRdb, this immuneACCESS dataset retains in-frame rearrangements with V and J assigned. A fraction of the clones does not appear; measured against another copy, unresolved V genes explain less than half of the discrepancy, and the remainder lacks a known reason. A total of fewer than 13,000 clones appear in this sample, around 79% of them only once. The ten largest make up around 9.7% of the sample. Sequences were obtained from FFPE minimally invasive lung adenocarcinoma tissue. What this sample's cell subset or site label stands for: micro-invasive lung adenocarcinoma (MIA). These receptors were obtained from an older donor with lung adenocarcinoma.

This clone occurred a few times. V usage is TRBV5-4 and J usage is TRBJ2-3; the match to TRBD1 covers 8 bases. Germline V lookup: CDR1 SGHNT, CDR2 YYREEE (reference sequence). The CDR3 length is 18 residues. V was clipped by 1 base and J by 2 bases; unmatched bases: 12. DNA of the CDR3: TGTGCCAGCAGCTTGTTCTGGTCCGAGACAGGGGACACAGATACGCAGTATTTT. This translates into CASSLFWSETGDTDTQYF.

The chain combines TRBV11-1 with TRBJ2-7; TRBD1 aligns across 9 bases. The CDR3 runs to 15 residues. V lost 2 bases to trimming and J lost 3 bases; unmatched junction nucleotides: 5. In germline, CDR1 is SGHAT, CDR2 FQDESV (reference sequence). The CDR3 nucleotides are TGTGCCAGCAGCTTAAGTGACAGGGGGAGCTACGAGCAGTACTTC. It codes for CASSLSDRGSYEQYF.

The CDR3 region has the DNA TGTGCCAGCAGCCAAGATCGACGGAACCACGAGCAGTACTTC. Translated: CASSQDRRNHEQYF. The V call is TRBV14, the J call TRBJ2-7; D is unresolved. CDR1 is SGHDN and CDR2 is FVKESK in the germline V gene. The CDR3 has 14 amino acids. Trimming shortened V by 0 bases and J by 5 bases, and 11 bases separated the two germline ends.

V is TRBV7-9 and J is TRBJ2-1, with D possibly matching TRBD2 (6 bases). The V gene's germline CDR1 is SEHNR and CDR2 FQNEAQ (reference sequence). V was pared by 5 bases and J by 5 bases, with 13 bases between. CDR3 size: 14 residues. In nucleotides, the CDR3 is TGTGCCAGCAGCGTGGGACTTATAAACAATGAGCAGTTCTTC. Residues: CASSVGLINNEQFF. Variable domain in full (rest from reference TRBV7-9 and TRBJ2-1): DTGVSQNPRHKITKRGQNVTFRCDPISEHNRLYWYRQTLGQGPEFLTYFQNEAQLEKSRLLSDRFSAERPKGSFSTLEIQRTEQGDSAMYLCASSVGLINNEQFFGPGTRLTVL.

CDR3 nucleotides: TGCGCCAGCAGCCGGGCAGATACCAAGAACACTGAAGCTTTCTTT. This gives the protein CASSRADTKNTEAFF. The V and J genes are TRBV5-1 and TRBJ1-1; D ambiguous. Trimming pared 4 bases from V and 1 base from J, leaving 14 bases between. The germline V gene has CDR1 SGHRS and CDR2 YFSETQ. The CDR3 contains 15 residues.

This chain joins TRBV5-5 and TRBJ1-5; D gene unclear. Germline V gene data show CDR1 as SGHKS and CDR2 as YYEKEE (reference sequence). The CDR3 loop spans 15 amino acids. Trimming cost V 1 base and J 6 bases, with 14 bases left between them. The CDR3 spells CASSLLGNLGQPQHF. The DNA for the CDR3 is TGTGCCAGCAGCTTGCTGGGGAATTTAGGTCAGCCCCAGCATTTT.

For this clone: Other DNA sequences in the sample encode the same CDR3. The CDR3 loop reads CASSPAPSSYNEQFF. Here the CDR3 DNA reads TGTGCCAGCAGCCCAGCTCCCAGTTCCTACAATGAGCAGTTCTTC. The rearrangement uses TRBV7-3 and TRBJ2-1; D not resolved. Per the germline V gene, CDR1 is SGHTA and CDR2 is FQGTGA. The CDR3 is 15 residues long. V lost 5 bases and J 1 base, leaving 12 bases between the germline ends.

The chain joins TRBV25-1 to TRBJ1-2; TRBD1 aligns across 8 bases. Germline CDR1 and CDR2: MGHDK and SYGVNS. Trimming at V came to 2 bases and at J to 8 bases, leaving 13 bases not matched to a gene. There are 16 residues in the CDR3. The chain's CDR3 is CASSEPGQDHMRGYTF. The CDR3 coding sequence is TGTGCCAGCAGTGAACCGGGACAGGATCATATGAGGGGCTACACCTTC.

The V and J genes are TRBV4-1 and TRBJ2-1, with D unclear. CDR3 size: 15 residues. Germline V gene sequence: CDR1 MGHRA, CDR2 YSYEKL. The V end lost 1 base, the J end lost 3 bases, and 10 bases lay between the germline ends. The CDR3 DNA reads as TGCGCCAGCAGCCAAGGGCAAACCGACTACAATGAGCAGTTCTTC. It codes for CASSQGQTDYNEQFF.

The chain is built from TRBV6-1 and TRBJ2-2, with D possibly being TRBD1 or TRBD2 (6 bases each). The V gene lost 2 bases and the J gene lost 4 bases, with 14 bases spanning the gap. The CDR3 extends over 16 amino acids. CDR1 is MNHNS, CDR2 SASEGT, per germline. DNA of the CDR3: TGTGCCAGCAGTGAAAAGGGGGGACTGGGCACCGGGGAGCTGTTTTTT. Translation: CASSEKGGLGTGELFF.

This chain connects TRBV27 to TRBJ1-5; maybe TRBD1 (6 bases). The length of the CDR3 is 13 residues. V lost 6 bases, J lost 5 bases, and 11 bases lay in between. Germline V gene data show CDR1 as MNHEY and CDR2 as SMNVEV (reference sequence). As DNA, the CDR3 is TGTGCCAGCAGGTTACAGGGCGATCAGCCCCAGCATTTT. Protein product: CASRLQGDQPQHF.

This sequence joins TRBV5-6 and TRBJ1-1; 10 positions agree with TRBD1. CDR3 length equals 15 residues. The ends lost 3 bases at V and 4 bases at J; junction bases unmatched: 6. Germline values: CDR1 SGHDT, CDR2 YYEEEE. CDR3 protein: CASSYAGTGATEAFF. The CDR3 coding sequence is TGTGCCAGCAGCTATGCCGGGACAGGGGCCACTGAAGCTTTCTTT.

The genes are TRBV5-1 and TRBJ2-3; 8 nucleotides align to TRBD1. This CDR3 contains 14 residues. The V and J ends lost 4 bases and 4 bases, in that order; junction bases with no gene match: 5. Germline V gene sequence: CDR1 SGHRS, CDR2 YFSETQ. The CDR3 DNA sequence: TGCGCCAGCAGCGTCAGGGGGCAGGCAGATACGCAGTATTTT. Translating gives CASSVRGQADTQYF.

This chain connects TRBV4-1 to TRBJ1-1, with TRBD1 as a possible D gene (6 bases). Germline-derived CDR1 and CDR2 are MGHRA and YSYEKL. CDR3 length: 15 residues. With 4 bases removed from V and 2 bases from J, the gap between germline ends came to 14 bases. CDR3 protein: CASSPRGTPNTEAFF. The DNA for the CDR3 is TGCGCCAGCAGCCCGCGGGGGACACCAAACACTGAAGCTTTCTTT.

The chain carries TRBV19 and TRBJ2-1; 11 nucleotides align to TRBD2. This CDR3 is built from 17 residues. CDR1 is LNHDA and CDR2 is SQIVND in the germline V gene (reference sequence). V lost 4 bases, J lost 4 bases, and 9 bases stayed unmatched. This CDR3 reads CASSTYAGLAEYNEQFF. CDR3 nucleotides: TGTGCCAGTAGTACCTACGCGGGACTAGCGGAGTACAATGAGCAGTTCTTC. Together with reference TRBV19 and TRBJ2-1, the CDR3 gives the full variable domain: DGGITQSPKYLFRKEGQNVTLSCEQNLNHDAMYWYRQDPGQGLRLIYYSQIVNDFQKGDIAEGYSVSREKKESFPLTVTSAQKNPTAFYLCASSTYAGLAEYNEQFFGPGTRLTVL.

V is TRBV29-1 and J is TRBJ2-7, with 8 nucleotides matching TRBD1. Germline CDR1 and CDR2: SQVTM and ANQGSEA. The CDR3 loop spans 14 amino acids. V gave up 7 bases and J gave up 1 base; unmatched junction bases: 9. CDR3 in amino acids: CSARLQGGSYEQYF. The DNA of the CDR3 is TGCAGCGCCAGACTACAGGGGGGTTCCTACGAGCAGTACTTC.

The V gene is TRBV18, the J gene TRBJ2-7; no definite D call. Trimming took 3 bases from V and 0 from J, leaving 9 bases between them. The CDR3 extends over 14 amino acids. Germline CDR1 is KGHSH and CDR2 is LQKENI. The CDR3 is CASSPVDISYEQYF. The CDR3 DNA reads TGTGCCAGCTCACCGGTTGACATCTCCTACGAGCAGTACTTC.

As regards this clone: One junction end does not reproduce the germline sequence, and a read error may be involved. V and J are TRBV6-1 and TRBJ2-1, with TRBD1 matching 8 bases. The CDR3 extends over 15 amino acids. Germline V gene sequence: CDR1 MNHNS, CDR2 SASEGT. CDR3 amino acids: CASRPAGTGVHPNLF. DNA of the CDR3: TGTGCCAGCAGGCCGGCCGGGACAGGTGTTCACCCTAACCTCTTC.

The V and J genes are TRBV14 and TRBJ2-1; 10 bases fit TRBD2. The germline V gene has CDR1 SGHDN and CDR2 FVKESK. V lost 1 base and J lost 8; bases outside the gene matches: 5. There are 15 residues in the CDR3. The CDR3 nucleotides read TGTGCCAGCAGCCAAGCTAGCGGGAGACGGGATGAGCAGTTCTTC. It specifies CASSQASGRRDEQFF.

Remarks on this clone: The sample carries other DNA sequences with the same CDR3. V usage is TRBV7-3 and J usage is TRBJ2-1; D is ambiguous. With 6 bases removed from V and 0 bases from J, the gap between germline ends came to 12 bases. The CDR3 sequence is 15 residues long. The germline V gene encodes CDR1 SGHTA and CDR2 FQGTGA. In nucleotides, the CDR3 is TGTGCCAGCAGTCCCGCGCCAAGCTCCTACAATGAGCAGTTCTTC. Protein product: CASSPAPSSYNEQFF.